Described below is a single TCR beta chain sequence and its context. Which antigen it targets is not known. Base qualities are not at hand, and no much larger clone is one base apart. This specimen comes from a study of OX40 agonist ivuxolimab in advanced cancers. Concerning the study at large: Ivuxolimab, which targeted the costimulatory receptor OX40 (CD134), was an agonistic, fully human IgG2 monoclonal antibody. Intravenous ivuxolimab was administered to patients every 2 weeks at six dose levels: 0.01, 0.1, 0.3, 1.5, 3 and 10 mg/kg. Among the roughly 52 dose-escalation patients, roughly 20 had hepatocellular carcinoma, 15 or so melanoma, 9 renal cell carcinoma and 9 head and neck cancer. The dose-escalation cohort was about 83% male with a mean age of roughly 60 years, ranging from about 20 to 85. Prior anti-PD-1, anti-PD-L1 or anti-CTLA-4 therapy was permitted, and about two fifths of dose-escalation patients had received checkpoint inhibitors. Partial responses occurred in three dose-escalation patients: two with cutaneous melanoma and one with hepatocellular carcinoma. The purpose of peripheral TCRbeta sequencing was to test whether ivuxolimab changed TCR sequence diversity and led to clonal T-cell expansion. The paper describes the monotherapy dose-escalation part (N = 52 patients) of the phase I trial of ivuxolimab. Findings and caveats that apply to the study as a whole: After ivuxolimab, expanded clones were on average more numerous among CD8+ T cells than among CD4+ T cells. Partial responders in the 0.1-3.0 mg/kg groups had among the lowest normalized peripheral clonal expansion, especially among CD8+ T cells. Which antigens the clonally expanded peripheral T cells were specific for was not determined. Clonal expansion of both CD4+ and CD8+ blood T cells was observed from baseline to week 6 at doses 0.1 to 3.0 mg/kg. Low levels of normalized T-cell clonal expansion were also seen in some patients who did not respond.

To sequence the TCRbeta CDR3 region, genomic DNA was isolated from the sorted cells. TCRbeta CDR3 regions were sequenced using the immunoSEQ Assay. TCRdb stores this immuneACCESS table with in-frame sequences only. Part of the clones is absent; in the studies checked, under half of the shortfall reflects unresolved V genes, and no reason is known for the rest. This sample lists around 97,000 clones; less than 85% were detected once. The ten top clones hold 4.5% to 5.5% of the sample. V and J are truncated by 2 bases and 1 base respectively, leaving an intervening sequence of 6 bases. Sequences MNHNS (CDR1) and SASEGT (CDR2) are obtained from the germline V gene. The CDR3 has 13 amino acids, counting the end cysteine and phenylalanine. The read is trimmed to its CDR3 DNA, 39 bases read in frame from base 1. Patients with autoimmune disease history or receiving systemic immunosuppression were excluded from the trial. Peripheral blood for TCR sequencing was drawn from every dose cohort at baseline, at cycle 4 day 1 and at cycle 7 day 1. Samples came from an open-label, multicenter, first-in-human phase I dose-escalation trial of ivuxolimab. The trial enrolled adults with locally advanced or metastatic head and neck squamous cell, hepatocellular, melanoma or renal cell carcinoma. Before TCR sequencing, CD4+ and CD8+ T cells were separately sorted from peripheral blood.

The chain uses TRBV6-1 and TRBJ2-7, with no reliable assignment of the D segment. The sequences come from CD4+ or CD8+ T cells sorted from blood, collected in a trial of the OX40 agonist ivuxolimab. This receptor was taken from an adult with an advanced solid tumor such as melanoma, head and neck, liver or kidney cancer. The nucleotides read TGTGCCAGCAGTGAATCAGGTTCCTACGAGCAGTACTTC. It specifies CASSESGSYEQYF.